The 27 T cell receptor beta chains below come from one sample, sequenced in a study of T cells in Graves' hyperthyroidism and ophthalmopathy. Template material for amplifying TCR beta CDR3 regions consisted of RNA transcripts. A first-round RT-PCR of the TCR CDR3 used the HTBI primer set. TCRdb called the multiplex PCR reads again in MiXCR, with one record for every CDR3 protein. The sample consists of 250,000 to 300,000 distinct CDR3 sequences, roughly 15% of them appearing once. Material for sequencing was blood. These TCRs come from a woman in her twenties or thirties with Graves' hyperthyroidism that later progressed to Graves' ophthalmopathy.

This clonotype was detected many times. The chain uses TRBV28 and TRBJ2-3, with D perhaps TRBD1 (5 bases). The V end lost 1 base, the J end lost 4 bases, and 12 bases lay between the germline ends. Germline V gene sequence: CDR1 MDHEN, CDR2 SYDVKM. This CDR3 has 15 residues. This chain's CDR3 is CASSLYRQGADTQYF. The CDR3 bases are TGTGCCAGCAGTTTATATCGGCAGGGTGCAGATACGCAGTATTTT.

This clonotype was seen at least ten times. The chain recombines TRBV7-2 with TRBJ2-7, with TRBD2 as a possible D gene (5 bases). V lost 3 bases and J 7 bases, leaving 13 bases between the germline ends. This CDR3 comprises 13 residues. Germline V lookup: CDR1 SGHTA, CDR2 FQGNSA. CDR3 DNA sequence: TGTGCCAGCAGCTTCGGACTCGGTGTAGAGCAGTACTTC. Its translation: CASSFGLGVEQYF.

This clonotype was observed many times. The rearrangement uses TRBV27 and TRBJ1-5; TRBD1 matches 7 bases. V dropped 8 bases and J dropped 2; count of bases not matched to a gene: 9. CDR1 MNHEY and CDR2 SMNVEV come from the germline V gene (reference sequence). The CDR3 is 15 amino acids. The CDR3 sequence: CASGPTGFGNQPQHF. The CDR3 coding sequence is TGTGCCAGCGGCCCGACAGGGTTTGGCAATCAGCCCCAGCATTTT.

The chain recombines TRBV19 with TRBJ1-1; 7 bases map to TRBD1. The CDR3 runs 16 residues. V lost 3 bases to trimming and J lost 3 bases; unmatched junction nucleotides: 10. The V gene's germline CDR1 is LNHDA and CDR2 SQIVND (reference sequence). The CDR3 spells CASSMGGGAGYTEAFF. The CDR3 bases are TGTGCCAGTAGTATGGGAGGGGGCGCAGGGTACACTGAAGCTTTCTTT.

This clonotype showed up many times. CDR3 sequence reads: CASSDSLFRFGYGYTF. CDR3 nucleotide sequence: TGTGCCAGCAGTGATTCCCTATTCCGGTTCGGATATGGCTACACCTTC. The chain employs TRBV25-1 and TRBJ1-2; the D is unclear. The CDR3 is 16 amino acids. Germline V gene lookup returns CDR1 MGHDK and CDR2 SYGVNS. V was cut by 3 bases and J by 5 bases, with 19 bases left in between.

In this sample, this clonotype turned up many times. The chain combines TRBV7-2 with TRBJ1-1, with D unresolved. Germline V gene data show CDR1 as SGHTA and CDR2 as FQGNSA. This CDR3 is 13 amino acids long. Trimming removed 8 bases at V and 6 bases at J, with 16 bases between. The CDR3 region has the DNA TGTGCCAGCTGTGTCCTCCCGGGATCTGAAGCTTTCTTT. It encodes CASCVLPGSEAFF.

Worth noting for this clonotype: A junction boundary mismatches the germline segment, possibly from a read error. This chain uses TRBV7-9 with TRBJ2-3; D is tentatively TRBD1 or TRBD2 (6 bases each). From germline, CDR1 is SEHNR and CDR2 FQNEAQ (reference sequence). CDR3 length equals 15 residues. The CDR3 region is CANSLTGASTDTQYF. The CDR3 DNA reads TGTGCCAACAGCTTAACGGGGGCAAGCACAGATACGCAGTATTTT.

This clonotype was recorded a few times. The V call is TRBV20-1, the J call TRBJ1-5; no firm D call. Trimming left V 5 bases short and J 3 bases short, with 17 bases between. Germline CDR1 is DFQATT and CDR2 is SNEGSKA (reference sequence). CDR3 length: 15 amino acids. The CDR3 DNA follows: TGCAGTGCTGCCCTTGGGAGATTTGCCAATCAGCCCCAGCATTTT. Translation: CSAALGRFANQPQHF.

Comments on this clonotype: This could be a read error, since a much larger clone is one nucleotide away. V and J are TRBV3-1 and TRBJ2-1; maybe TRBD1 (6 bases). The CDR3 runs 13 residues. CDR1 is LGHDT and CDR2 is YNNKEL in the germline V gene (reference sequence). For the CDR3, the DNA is TGTGCCAGCAGCCAAGTAGCAGGGGTTGAGCAGCTCTTC. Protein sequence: CASSQVAGVEQLF.

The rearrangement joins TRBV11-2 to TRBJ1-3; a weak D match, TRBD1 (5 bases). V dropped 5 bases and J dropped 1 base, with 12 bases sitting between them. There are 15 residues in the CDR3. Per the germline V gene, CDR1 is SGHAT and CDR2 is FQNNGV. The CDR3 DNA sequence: TGTGCCAGCAGCCCCCTGGGGCCTTCTGGAAACACCATATATTTT. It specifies CASSPLGPSGNTIYF.

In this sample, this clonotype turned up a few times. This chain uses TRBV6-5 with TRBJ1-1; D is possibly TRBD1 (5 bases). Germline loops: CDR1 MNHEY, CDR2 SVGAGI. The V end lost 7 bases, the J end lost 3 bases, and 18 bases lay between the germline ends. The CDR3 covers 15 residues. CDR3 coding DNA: TGTGCCAGCACCTACTCCCAGGTGGGGGACACTGAAGCTTTCTTT. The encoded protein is CASTYSQVGDTEAFF.

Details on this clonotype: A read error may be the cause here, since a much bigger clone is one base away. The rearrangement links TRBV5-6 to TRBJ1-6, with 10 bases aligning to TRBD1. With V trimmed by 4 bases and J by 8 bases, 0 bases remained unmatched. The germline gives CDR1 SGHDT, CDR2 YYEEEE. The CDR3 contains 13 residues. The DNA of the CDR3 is TGTGCCAGCAGCGGGACAGGGGATTCACCCCTCCACTTT. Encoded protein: CASSGTGDSPLHF.

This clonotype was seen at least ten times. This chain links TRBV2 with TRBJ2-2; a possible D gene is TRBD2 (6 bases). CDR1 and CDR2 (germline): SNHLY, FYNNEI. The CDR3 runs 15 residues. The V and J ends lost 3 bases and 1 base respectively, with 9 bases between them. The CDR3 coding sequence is TGTGCCAGCAGTGATTGGAGGGAGAACACCGGGGAGCTGTTTTTT. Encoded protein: CASSDWRENTGELFF.

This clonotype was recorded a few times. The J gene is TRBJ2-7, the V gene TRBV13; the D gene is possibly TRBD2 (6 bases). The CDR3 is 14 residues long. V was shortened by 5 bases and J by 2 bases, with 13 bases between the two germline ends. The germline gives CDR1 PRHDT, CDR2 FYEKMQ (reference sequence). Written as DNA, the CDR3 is TGTGCCAGCAGCGTCCGGGACTCGGCCTACGAGCAGTACTTC. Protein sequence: CASSVRDSAYEQYF.

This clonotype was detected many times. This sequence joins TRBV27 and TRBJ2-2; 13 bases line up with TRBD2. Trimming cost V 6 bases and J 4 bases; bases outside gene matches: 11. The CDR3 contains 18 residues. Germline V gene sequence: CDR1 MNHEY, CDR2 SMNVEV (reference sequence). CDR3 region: CASSILAGGPGGTGELFF. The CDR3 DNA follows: TGTGCCAGCAGCATACTAGCGGGAGGGCCAGGTGGCACCGGGGAGCTGTTTTTT.

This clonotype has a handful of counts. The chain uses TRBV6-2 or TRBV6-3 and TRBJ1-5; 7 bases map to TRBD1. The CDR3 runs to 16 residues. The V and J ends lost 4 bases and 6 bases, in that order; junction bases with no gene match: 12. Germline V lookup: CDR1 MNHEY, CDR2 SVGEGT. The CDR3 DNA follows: TGTGCCAGCAGTTCCAAGTCATCAGGGGGAGGTCAGCCCCAGCATTTT. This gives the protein CASSSKSSGGGQPQHF.

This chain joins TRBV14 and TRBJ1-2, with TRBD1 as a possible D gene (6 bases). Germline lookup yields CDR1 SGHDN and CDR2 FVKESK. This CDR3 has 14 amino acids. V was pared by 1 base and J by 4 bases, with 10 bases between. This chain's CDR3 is CASSQGQDSYGYTF. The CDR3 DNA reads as TGTGCCAGCAGCCAAGGACAGGATTCCTATGGCTACACCTTC.

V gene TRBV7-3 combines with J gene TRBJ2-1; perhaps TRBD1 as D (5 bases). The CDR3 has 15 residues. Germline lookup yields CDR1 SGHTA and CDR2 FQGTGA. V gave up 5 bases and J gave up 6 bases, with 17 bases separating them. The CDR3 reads CASSPTGQLGNEQFF. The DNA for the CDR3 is TGTGCCAGCAGCCCAACAGGTCAGCTAGGCAATGAGCAGTTCTTC.

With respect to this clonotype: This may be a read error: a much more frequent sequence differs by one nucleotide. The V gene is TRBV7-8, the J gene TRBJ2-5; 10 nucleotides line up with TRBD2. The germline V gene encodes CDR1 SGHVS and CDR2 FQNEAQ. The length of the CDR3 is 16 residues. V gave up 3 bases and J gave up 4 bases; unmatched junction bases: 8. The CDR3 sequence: CASSFTSGRARETQYF. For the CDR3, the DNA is TGTGCCAGCAGCTTCACGAGCGGGAGGGCGAGAGAGACCCAGTACTTC.

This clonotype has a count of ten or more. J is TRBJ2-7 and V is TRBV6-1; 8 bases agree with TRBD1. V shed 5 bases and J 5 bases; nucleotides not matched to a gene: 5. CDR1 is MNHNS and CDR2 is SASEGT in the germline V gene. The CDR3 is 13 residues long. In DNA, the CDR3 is TGTGCCAGCAGTCAGACAGGGGTAGACGAGCAGTACTTC. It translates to CASSQTGVDEQYF.

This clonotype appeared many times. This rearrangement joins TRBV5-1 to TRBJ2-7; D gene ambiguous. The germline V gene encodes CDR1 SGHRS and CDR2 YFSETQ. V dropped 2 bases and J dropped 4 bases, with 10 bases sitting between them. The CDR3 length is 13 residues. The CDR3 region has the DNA TGCGCCAGCAGCTTTCTGGACGGATACGAGCAGTACTTC. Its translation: CASSFLDGYEQYF. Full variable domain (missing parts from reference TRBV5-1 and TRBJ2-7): KAGVTQTPRYLIKTRGQQVTLSCSPISGHRSVSWYQQTPGQGLQFLFEYFSETQRNKGNFPGRFSGRQFSNSRSEMNVSTLELGDSALYLCASSFLDGYEQYFGPGTRLTVT.

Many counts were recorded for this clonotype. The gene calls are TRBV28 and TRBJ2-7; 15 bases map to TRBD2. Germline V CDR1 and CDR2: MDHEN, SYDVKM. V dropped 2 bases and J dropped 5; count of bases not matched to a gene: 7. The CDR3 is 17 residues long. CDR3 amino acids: CASSLAWTSGRGDEQYF. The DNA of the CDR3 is TGTGCCAGCAGTTTAGCCTGGACTAGCGGGAGGGGTGACGAGCAGTACTTC. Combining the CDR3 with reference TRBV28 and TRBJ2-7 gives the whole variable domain DVKVTQSSRYLVKRTGEKVFLECVQDMDHENMFWYRQDPGLGLRLIYFSYDVKMKEKGDIPEGYSVSREKKERFSLILESASTNQTSMYLCASSLAWTSGRGDEQYFGPGTRLTVT.

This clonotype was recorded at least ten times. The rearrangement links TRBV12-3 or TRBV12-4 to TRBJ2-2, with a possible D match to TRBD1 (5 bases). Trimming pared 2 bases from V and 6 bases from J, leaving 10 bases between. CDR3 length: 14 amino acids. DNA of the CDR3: TGTGCCAGCAGTTTATTATCAGGGTCCGGGGAGCTGTTTTTT. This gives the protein CASSLLSGSGELFF.

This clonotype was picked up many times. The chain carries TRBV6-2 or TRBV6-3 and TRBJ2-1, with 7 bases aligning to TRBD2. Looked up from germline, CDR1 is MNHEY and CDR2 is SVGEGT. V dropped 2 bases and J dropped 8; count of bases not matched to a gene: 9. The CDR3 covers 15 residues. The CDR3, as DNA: TGTGCCAGCAGTTACGGCGGGAGTGTGGTCGATGAGCAGTTCTTC. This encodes CASSYGGSVVDEQFF.

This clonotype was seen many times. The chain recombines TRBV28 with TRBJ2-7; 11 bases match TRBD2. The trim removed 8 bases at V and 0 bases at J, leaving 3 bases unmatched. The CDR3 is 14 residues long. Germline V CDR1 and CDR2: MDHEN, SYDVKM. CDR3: CASYGTSGSYEQYF. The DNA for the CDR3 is TGTGCCAGCTACGGGACTAGCGGCTCCTACGAGCAGTACTTC.

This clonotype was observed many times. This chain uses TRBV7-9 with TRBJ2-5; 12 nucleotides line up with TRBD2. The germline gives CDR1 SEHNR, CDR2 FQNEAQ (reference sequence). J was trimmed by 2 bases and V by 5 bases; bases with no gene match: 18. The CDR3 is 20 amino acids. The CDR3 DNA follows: TGTGCCAGCAGCGCCCCCCACACGGGGGCTAGCGGGAGGGATCAAGAGACCCAGTACTTC. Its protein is CASSAPHTGASGRDQETQYF.

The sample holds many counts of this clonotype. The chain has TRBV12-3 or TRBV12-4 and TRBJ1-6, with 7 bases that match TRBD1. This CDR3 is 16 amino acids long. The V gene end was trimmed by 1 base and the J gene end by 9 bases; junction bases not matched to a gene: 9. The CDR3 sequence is CASSLGLTGRASPLHF. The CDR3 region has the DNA TGTGCCAGCAGTTTAGGGCTGACAGGGCGGGCTTCACCCCTCCACTTT.